The 12 T cell receptor beta chains below were found in one sample sequenced in a study of response to subunit inactivated influenza vaccine. TCRdb passed the RT-PCR reads through MiXCR, listing each CDR3 protein once. This repertoire shows about 160,000 distinct CDR3 sequences, roughly a tenth found once; its top ten account for around 12%. The input for sequencing was non-naive T cells sorted from PBMCs, taken 40 to 50 days after vaccination. These receptors were collected from a man aged 50-59 years who received an inactivated influenza vaccine.

This clonotype was counted between two and nine times. The chain uses TRBV24-1 and TRBJ2-7; TRBD1 agrees at 7 bases. Germline loops: CDR1 KGHDR, CDR2 SFDVKD. After removal of 4 bases from V and 6 bases from J, the junction contained 8 bases not matched to a gene. The CDR3 sequence is 14 residues long. In nucleotides, the CDR3 is TGTGCCACCAGTGAATATGACAGGGTGCGCGAGCAGTACTTC. As protein: CATSEYDRVREQYF.

This clonotype was picked up many times. V is TRBV6-2 or TRBV6-3 and J is TRBJ1-5; 8 bases agree with TRBD1. CDR1 is MNHEY and CDR2 is SVGEGT in the germline V gene. Germline trimming cut 2 bases from V and 9 bases from J; bases unmatched to any gene: 6. This CDR3 contains 14 residues. CDR3 coding DNA: TGTGCCAGCAGTTACCCCGTTACAGGGGGGCCCCAGCATTTT. Its protein is CASSYPVTGGPQHF.

This clonotype has a handful of counts. The V gene is TRBV20-1, the J gene TRBJ1-3, with D maybe TRBD1 (5 bases). V was trimmed by 4 bases and J by 4 bases, leaving 11 bases between them. Germline CDR1 DFQATT, CDR2 SNEGSKA (reference sequence). The CDR3 runs to 13 residues. This CDR3 is CSAIGQPGNTIYF. In DNA, the CDR3 is TGCAGTGCTATTGGACAACCGGGAAACACCATATATTTT.

This clonotype was observed many times. The rearrangement joins TRBV6-5 to TRBJ1-1; the D is unclear. The CDR3 is made up of 12 amino acids. V lost 6 bases and J lost 5, with 10 bases in between. Germline V gene sequence: CDR1 MNHEY, CDR2 SVGAGI. As DNA, the CDR3 is TGTGCCAGCAGGGGTGGGCTGACTGAAGCTTTCTTT. Translation gives CASRGGLTEAFF.

This clonotype was seen ten or more times. V usage is TRBV20-1 and J usage is TRBJ2-1; 8 bases map to TRBD2. Germline CDR1 and CDR2: DFQATT and SNEGSKA (reference sequence). The CDR3 is 16 amino acids. The V gene end was trimmed by 5 bases and the J gene end by 3 bases; junction bases not matched to a gene: 12. CDR3 in DNA: TGCAGTGCTCCACCCCTACTAGCGGAGGGCTACAATGAGCAGTTCTTC. Its protein product is CSAPPLLAEGYNEQFF.

The genes are TRBV6-2 or TRBV6-3 and TRBJ1-3, with D maybe TRBD1 (5 bases). CDR1 and CDR2 (germline): MNHEY, SVGEGT. Trimming removed 10 bases from V and 0 bases from J, with 19 bases in between. The CDR3 has 16 amino acids. CDR3 protein: CATRSGTLSSGNTIYF. CDR3 DNA sequence: TGTGCCACCAGGTCTGGGACTCTAAGCTCTGGAAACACCATATATTTT.

This clonotype was picked up a small number of times. V gene TRBV2 combines with J gene TRBJ2-1, with D tentatively TRBD2 (5 bases). Germline CDR1 SNHLY, CDR2 FYNNEI. The germline V and J ends were trimmed by 1 base and 8 bases, with 12 bases remaining between them. The CDR3 has 14 amino acids. As DNA, the CDR3 is TGTGCCAGCAGTGAAGACTGGGGAGAGGATGAGCAGTTCTTC. This translates into CASSEDWGEDEQFF.

The gene calls are TRBV6-1 and TRBJ2-4; TRBD1 aligns across 10 bases. This CDR3 has 16 amino acids. In germline, CDR1 is MNHNS, CDR2 SASEGT. Germline trimming cut 6 bases from V and 1 base from J; bases unmatched to any gene: 6. CDR3: CASSLGTGVAKNIQYF. CDR3 bases: TGTGCCAGCAGCCTTGGGACAGGGGTGGCCAAAAACATTCAGTACTTC.

This clonotype was counted a few times. The V call is TRBV7-9, the J call TRBJ1-1, with D possibly being TRBD1 (6 bases). The CDR3 is 14 residues long. CDR1 and CDR2 (germline): SEHNR, FQNEAQ (reference sequence). With 5 bases removed from V and 0 bases from J, the gap between germline ends came to 10 bases. CDR3 DNA: TGTGCCAGCAGCCTACAGGGCCTGAACACTGAAGCTTTCTTT. Its protein product is CASSLQGLNTEAFF.

The chain combines TRBV3-1 with TRBJ1-1; 9 bases match TRBD1. Germline CDR1 LGHDT, CDR2 YNNKEL (reference sequence). The CDR3 is made up of 14 amino acids. Germline trimming cut 4 bases from V and 3 bases from J; bases unmatched to any gene: 3. The CDR3 loop reads CASSPGQGYTEAFF. The CDR3 region has the DNA TGTGCCAGCAGCCCAGGACAGGGGTACACTGAAGCTTTCTTT. The variable domain in full, with the rest retrieved from reference TRBV3-1 and TRBJ1-1, is DTAVSQTPKYLVTQMGNDKSIKCEQNLGHDTMYWYKQDSKKFLKIMFSYNNKELIINETVPNRFSPKSPDKAHLNLHINSLELGDSAVYFCASSPGQGYTEAFFGQGTRLTVV.

This clonotype was found many times. The J gene is TRBJ1-2, the V gene TRBV29-1, with TRBD1 identical over 7 bases. The CDR3 has 10 amino acids. V dropped 3 bases and J dropped 12; count of bases not matched to a gene: 4. CDR1 is SQVTM and CDR2 is ANQGSEA in the germline V gene. CDR3 DNA: TGCAGCGTTGATACAGGGGCGAACACCTTC. Protein: CSVDTGANTF.

This clonotype was observed a few times. V gene TRBV7-2 combines with J gene TRBJ2-7; maybe TRBD1 (6 bases). Deletions cut 5 bases from V and 4 bases from J, with 24 bases between. The CDR3 sequence is 17 residues long. CDR1 SGHTA and CDR2 FQGNSA come from the germline V gene. The CDR3 DNA follows: TGTGCCAGCAGCCACCCCCTTCGACAGGCGGGCAAGTACGAGCAGTACTTC. Protein: CASSHPLRQAGKYEQYF.